A selection of T cell receptor beta chains follows, all from one sample in a study of cytotoxic CD8 clonotypes in ibrutinib-treated CLL. Sequencing was performed with immunoSEQ multiplex PCR; in TCRdb, only in-frame clones are kept and a portion is missing. This table holds fewer than 13,000 clones, 79% found once. The sample here was PBMCs, taken at disease progression, from a patient treated with ibrutinib. These receptors were collected from a human donor with chronic lymphocytic leukemia. Each CDR3 is given with its conserved first and last residue. A D gene is named only where the DNA matches it firmly. Rows give clone size only sometimes, using once, few, many, or a class for an expanded clone.

TRBJ2-1	TRBV5-1	-	once	TGCGCCAGCAGCTTGGGGAATGAGCAGTTCTTC	CASSLGNEQFF
TRBJ1-5	TRBV2	-	-	TGTGCCAGCAGGGCAGAGGGGCCTCTATTATCAAATCAGCCCCAGCATTTT	CASRAEGPLLSNQPQHF
TRBJ1-2	TRBV11-2	-	-	TGTGCCAGCAGCTCCTGGCAGGTTCTTGCTAACTATGGCTACACCTTC	CASSSWQVLANYGYTF
TRBJ2-7	TRBV27	-	-	TGTGCCGGCAGTTTCTCCGCGTCACAATACGAGCAGTACTTC	CAGSFSASQYEQYF
TRBJ1-1	TRBV28	-	-	TGTGCCAGCAGTTACCCCTATCGGAACACTGAAGCTTTCTTT	CASSYPYRNTEAFF
TRBJ2-1	TRBV10-3	-	-	TGTGCCATCAGTGACCCTCCGACAAACAGGCATGAGCAGTTCTTC	CAISDPPTNRHEQFF
TRBJ1-5	TRBV6-1	-	few	TGTGCCAGCAGTGACCAGGGCGGCAATCAGCCCCAGCATTTT	CASSDQGGNQPQHF
TRBJ2-3	TRBV5-1	TRBD2	few	TGCGCCAGCAGCTTGGGCTGGACTAGCGGCAAGTCCCACCCAACGCAGTATTTT	CASSLGWTSGKSHPTQYF
TRBJ2-7	TRBV7-6	-	-	TGTGCCAGCAGCTTATCCCCGGGCGCCTACGAGCAGTACTTC	CASSLSPGAYEQYF
TRBJ2-7	TRBV5-6	-	-	TGTGCCAGCAGCTATCGGACAGCCGACGAGCAGTACTTC	CASSYRTADEQYF
TRBJ1-1	TRBV4-2	-	-	TGTGCCAGCAGCCCACTTCACGCGGGATCCACTGAAGCTTTCTTT	CASSPLHAGSTEAFF
TRBJ1-5	TRBV18	-	-	TGTGCCAGCTCACCACAGGGTAATCAGCCCCAGCATTTT	CASSPQGNQPQHF
TRBJ1-3	TRBV7-9	-	-	TGTGCCAGCAGCTTAGTAGGGGTCTCTGGAAACACCATATATTTT	CASSLVGVSGNTIYF
TRBJ2-5	TRBV5-1	TRBD2	-	TGCGCCAGCAGTTTCGGACTAGCGGGGGGCCAAGAGACCCAGTACTTC	CASSFGLAGGQETQYF
TRBJ1-1	TRBV18	-	-	TGTGCCAGCCGGGACCCCGTGAACACTGAAGCTTTCTTT	CASRDPVNTEAFF
TRBJ2-7	TRBV19	-	-	TGTGCCAGTCAACCCGGGGGGCAGGTGCGCGAGCAGTACTTC	CASQPGGQVREQYF
TRBJ2-4	TRBV9	-	few	TGTGCCAGCAGTGCAAGGGGAGGTCTGAACATTCAGTACTTC	CASSARGGLNIQYF
TRBJ2-3	TRBV2	TRBD2	-	TGTGCCAGCAGTGAAGAGAGCGGGAGGGGTGCTGATACGCAGTATTTT	CASSEESGRGADTQYF
TRBJ2-5	TRBV7-9	TRBD1	-	TGTGCCAGCAGCTTCCGCGGATCTGACAGGGGCCGTGAGACCCAGTACTTC	CASSFRGSDRGRETQYF
TRBJ2-3	TRBV15	-	-	TGTGCCACCAGCGGCAGACAGGAGGATACGCAGTATTTT	CATSGRQEDTQYF
TRBJ1-2	TRBV5-1	-	-	TGCGCCAGCAGCTTGGAGTCAGGCCTATTTGGCTACACCTTC	CASSLESGLFGYTF
TRBJ2-2	TRBV7-3	-	once	TGTGCCAGCAGCCCAAGTAGCGGAAGGACCGGGGAGCTGTTTTTT	CASSPSSGRTGELFF
TRBJ2-3	TRBV7-3	TRBD1	few	TGTGCCAGCAGCGACGGACAGGGAACGCAGTATTTT	CASSDGQGTQYF
TRBJ2-1	TRBV5-4	-	-	TGTGCCAGCAGCTTGGCGGGGAACAATGAGCAGTTCTTC	CASSLAGNNEQFF
TRBJ2-7	TRBV4-2	-	few	TGTGCCAGCAGCCAAGATCAGTGGCGCGGGACAAGGGTGAGGGAGCAGTACTTC	CASSQDQWRGTRVREQYF
TRBJ2-3	TRBV18	-	-	TGTGCCAGCTCACCTGTTCGGGGGTTCGGCACAGATACGCAGTATTTT	CASSPVRGFGTDTQYF
TRBJ2-1	TRBV2	-	-	TGTGCCAGCAGTGGAGTAGTGGGACCCAAGCAGTTCTTC	CASSGVVGPKQFF
TRBJ1-5	TRBV28	-	-	TGTGCCAGCAGTTTAGACAGCTTAAATCAGCCCCAGCATTTT	CASSLDSLNQPQHF
TRBJ2-7	TRBV5-4	TRBD2	-	TGTGCCAGCAGCCCGGGACTAGGGCGGTACGAGCAGTACTTC	CASSPGLGRYEQYF
TRBJ1-1	TRBV11-2	-	once	TGTGCCAGCAGCGCTGGGACGTCAGCTTTCTTT	CASSAGTSAFF
TRBJ2-7	TRBV27	-	-	TGTGCCAGCAGTTCCCCCCTTAGGAGTTACGAGCAGTACTTC	CASSSPLRSYEQYF
TRBJ2-1	TRBV30	-	-	TGTGCCTGGAGCTCTTTAATGCCCTACAATGAGCAGTTCTTC	CAWSSLMPYNEQFF
TRBJ2-4	TRBV5-5	-	-	TGTGCCAGCAGCTTACCAGAGCTAGCCAAAAACATTCAGTACTTC	CASSLPELAKNIQYF
TRBJ1-1	TRBV4-1	-	-	TGCGCCAGCAGTCGCAAGGAGCACCCCATGAACACTGAAGCTTTCTTT	CASSRKEHPMNTEAFF
TRBJ2-5	TRBV7-9	TRBD2	-	TGTGCCAGCAGTCTGGGGGGGATTCAGACCCAGTACTTC	CASSLGGIQTQYF
TRBJ2-1	TRBV11-1	TRBD2	-	TGTGCCAGCAGCTTCTCGTCCGGGACTAGTTTCGATGAGCAGTTCTTC	CASSFSSGTSFDEQFF
TRBJ2-7	TRBV27	-	-	TGTGCCAACGGGAGGGGGCGGAACGAGCAGTACTTC	CANGRGRNEQYF
TRBJ1-4	TRBV19	-	-	TGTGCCAGTAGTTCAGCCAGGCTGGAAGGTACTGAAAAACTGTTTTTT	CASSSARLEGTEKLFF
TRBJ2-5	TRBV4-2	-	-	TGTGCCAGCAGCCAAGATCTCGGACAGCAGCGGGAGACCCAGTACTTC	CASSQDLGQQRETQYF
TRBJ2-7	TRBV13	TRBD1	medium-sized	TGTGCCAGCAGCTCCTACAGGGGACCCTACGAGCAGTACTTC	CASSSYRGPYEQYF
TRBJ1-2	TRBV30	-	medium-sized	TGTGCCTGGAGTATGATCGTGGGTACTTCTGGCTACACCTTC	CAWSMIVGTSGYTF
TRBJ1-3	TRBV6-6	-	-	TGTGCCAGCACCATCAGAGGTGACACCATATATTTT	CASTIRGDTIYF
TRBJ1-5	TRBV29-1	TRBD1	-	TGCAGCGTTATCAGGGGGATTAGCAATCAGCCCCAGCATTTT	CSVIRGISNQPQHF
TRBJ2-7	TRBV5-1	TRBD1	-	TGCGCCAGCAGCATAGGACAGGGGTACGACGAGCAGTACTTC	CASSIGQGYDEQYF
TRBJ1-1	TRBV7-5	-	-	TGTGCCCGGAACACTGAAGCTTTCTTT	CARNTEAFF
TRBJ1-3	TRBV27	-	-	TGTGCCAGCGGGGGGATTTCTGGAAACACCATATATTTT	CASGGISGNTIYF
TRBJ2-7	TRBV30	TRBD2	-	TGTGCCCATGGGCTAGCGGGATACGAGCAGTACTTC	CAHGLAGYEQYF
TRBJ1-2	TRBV6-5	TRBD1	-	TGTGCCAGCAGTAGGGGACAGATCTATGGCTACACCTTC	CASSRGQIYGYTF